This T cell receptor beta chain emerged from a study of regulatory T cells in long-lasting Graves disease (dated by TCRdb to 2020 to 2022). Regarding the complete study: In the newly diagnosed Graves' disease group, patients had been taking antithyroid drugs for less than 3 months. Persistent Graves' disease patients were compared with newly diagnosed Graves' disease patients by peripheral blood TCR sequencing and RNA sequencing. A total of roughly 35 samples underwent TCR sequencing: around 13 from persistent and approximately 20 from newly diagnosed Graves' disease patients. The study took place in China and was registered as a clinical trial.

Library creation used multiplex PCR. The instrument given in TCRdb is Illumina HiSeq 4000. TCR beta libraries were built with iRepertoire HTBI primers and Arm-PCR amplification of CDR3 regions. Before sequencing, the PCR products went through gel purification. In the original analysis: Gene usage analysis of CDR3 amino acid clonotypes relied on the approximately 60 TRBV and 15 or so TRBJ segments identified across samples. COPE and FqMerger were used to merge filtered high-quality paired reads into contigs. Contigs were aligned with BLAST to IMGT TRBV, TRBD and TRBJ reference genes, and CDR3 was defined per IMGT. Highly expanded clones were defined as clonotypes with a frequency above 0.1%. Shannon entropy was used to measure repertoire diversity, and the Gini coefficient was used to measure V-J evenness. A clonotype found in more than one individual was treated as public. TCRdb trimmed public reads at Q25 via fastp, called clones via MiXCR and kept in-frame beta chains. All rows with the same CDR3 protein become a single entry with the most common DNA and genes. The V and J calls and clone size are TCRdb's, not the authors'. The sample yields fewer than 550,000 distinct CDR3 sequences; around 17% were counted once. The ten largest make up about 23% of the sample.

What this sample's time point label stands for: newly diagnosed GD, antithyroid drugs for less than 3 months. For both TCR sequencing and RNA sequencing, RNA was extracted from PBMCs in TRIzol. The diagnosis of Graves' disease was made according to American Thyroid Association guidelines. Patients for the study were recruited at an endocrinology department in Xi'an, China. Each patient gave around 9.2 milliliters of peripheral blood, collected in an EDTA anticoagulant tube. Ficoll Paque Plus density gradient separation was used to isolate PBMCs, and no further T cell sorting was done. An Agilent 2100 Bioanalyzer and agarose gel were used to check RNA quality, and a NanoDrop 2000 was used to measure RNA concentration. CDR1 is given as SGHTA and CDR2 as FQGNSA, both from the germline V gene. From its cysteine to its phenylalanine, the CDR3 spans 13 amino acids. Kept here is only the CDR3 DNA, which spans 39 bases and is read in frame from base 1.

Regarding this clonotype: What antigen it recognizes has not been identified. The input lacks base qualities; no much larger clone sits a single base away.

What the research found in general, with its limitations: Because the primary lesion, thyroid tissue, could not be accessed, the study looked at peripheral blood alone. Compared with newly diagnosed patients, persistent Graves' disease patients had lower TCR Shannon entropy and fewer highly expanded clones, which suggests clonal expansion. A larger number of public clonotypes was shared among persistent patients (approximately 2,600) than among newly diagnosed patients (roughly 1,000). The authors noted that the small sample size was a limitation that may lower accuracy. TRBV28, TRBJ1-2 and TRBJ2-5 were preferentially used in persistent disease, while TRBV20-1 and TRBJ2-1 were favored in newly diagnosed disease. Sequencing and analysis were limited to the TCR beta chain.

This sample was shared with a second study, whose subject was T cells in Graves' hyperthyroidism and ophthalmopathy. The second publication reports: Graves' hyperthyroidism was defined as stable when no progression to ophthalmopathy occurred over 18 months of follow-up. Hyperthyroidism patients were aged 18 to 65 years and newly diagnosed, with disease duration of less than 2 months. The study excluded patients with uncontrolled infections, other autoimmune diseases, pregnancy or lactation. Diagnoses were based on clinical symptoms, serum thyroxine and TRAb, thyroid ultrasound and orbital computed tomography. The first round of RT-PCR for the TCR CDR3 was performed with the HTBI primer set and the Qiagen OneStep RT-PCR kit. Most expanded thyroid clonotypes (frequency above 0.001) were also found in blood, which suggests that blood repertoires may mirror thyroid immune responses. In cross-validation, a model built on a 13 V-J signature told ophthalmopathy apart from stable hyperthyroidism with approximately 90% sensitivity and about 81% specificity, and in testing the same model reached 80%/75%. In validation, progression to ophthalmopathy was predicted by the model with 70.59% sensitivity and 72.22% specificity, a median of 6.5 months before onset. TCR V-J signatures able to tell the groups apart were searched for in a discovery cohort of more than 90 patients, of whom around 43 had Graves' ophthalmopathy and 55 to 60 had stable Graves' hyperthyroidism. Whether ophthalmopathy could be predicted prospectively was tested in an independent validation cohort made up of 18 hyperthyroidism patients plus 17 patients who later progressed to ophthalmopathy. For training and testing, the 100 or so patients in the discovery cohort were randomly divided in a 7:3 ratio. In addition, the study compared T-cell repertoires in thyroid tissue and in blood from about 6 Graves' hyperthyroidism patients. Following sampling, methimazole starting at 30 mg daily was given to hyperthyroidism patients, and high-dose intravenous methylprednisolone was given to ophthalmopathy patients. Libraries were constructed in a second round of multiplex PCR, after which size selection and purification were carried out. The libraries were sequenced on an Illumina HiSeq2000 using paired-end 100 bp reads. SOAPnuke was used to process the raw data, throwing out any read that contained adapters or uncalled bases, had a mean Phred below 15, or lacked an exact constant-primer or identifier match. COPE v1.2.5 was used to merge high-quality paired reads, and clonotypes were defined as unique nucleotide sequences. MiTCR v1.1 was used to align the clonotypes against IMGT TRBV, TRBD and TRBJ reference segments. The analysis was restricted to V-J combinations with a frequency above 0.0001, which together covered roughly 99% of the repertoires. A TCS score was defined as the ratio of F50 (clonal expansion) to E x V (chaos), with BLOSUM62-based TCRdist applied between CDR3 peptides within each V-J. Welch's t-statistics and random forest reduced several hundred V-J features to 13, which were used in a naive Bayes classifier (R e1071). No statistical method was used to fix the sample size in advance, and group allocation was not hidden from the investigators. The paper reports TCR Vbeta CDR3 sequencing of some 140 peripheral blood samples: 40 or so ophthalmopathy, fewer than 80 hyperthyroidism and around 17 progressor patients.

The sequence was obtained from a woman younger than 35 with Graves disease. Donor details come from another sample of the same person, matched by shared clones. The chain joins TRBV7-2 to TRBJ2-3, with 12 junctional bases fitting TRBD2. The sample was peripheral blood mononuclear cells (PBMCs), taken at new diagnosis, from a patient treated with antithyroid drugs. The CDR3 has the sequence CASALAGGDTQYF. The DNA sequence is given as TGTGCTAGCGCACTAGCGGGAGGAGATACGCAGTATTTT.